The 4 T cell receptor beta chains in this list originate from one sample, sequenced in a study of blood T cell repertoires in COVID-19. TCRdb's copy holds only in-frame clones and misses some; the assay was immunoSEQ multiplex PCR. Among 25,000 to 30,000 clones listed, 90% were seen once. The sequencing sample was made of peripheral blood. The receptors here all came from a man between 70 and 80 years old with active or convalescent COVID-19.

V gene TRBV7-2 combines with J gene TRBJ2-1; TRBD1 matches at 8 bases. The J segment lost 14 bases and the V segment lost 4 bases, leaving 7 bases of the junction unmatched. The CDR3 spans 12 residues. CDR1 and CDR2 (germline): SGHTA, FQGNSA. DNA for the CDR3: TGTGCCAGCAGCTGGTTCGGACAGGGCGAGTTCTTC. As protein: CASSWFGQGEFF.

In DNA, the CDR3 is TGTGCCAGCAGCTTAGGGGCCGGGACAGGGGGCACTGAAGCTTTCTTT. Residues: CASSLGAGTGGTEAFF. The J gene is TRBJ1-1, the V gene TRBV11-2; 11 nucleotides agree with TRBD1. Germline loops: CDR1 SGHAT, CDR2 FQNNGV. J lost 4 bases, V lost 1 base, and 5 bases had no gene match. CDR3 length equals 16 residues.

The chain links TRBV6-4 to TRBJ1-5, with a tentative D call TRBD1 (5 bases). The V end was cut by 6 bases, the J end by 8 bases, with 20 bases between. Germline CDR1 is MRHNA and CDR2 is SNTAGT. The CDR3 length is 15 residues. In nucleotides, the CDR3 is TGTGCCAGCAGGCGGGGCAGAGGCTATGGGAAGCCCCAGCATTTT. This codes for CASRRGRGYGKPQHF.

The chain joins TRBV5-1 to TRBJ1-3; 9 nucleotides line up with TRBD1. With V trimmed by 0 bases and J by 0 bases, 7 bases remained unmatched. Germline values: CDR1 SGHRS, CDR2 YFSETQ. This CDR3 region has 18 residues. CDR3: CASSLDGTGQSSGNTIYF. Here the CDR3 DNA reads TGCGCCAGCAGCTTGGACGGGACAGGGCAATCCTCTGGAAACACCATATATTTT.